Presented here are 17 T cell receptor beta chains from one specimen sequenced in a study of T cells after posttransplantation cyclophosphamide. TCRdb's table, derived via immunoSEQ multiplex PCR, lists solely in-frame clones and lacks some. The sample shows 9,000 to 13,000 clones, approximately 80% of them seen only once. Cyclophosphamide on days +3 and +4 followed busulfan-fludarabine conditioning and a marrow graft. Sequencing used PBMCs, obtained more than 1,700 days after allogeneic stem cell transplant with posttransplant cyclophosphamide. These TCRs come from a female patient aged 50 to 60 who received an allogeneic stem cell transplant from a related donor, was CMV-positive, and had no GVHD. The T cells may partly be graft donor cells.

Written as DNA, the CDR3 is TGCGCCAGCAGCTTGAGGCTAGCGGGGTCGAAGAACTACGAGCAGTACTTC. Protein product: CASSLRLAGSKNYEQYF. The chain is built from TRBV5-1 and TRBJ2-7; 9 bases map to TRBD2. CDR3 length: 17 amino acids. Germline trimming cut 1 base from V and 3 bases from J; bases unmatched to any gene: 11. The germline CDR1 and CDR2 sequences are SGHRS and YFSETQ.

The chain is built from TRBV19 and TRBJ1-1; D is unresolved. From germline, CDR1 is LNHDA and CDR2 SQIVND (reference sequence). The CDR3 is 13 amino acids. Trimming removed 7 bases at V and 11 bases at J, with 20 bases between. DNA of the CDR3: TGTGCCAGTACCCATCCCCTACAGCATGGGGCTTTCTTT. Translating it yields CASTHPLQHGAFF.

V gene TRBV10-3 combines with J gene TRBJ2-7; 7 bases fit TRBD2. Germline trimming cut 8 bases from V and 6 bases from J; bases unmatched to any gene: 10. The CDR3 consists of 13 residues. Germline assignment: CDR1 ENHRY and CDR2 SYGVKD. CDR3: CAIGLGGDLEQYF. The DNA for the CDR3 is TGTGCCATCGGCCTGGGGGGGGATCTCGAGCAGTACTTC.

This clone was seen once. The CDR3 reads CASRNTSGVSGELFF. The CDR3 DNA follows: TGTGCCAGCAGAAACACTAGCGGGGTATCCGGGGAGCTGTTTTTT. V gene TRBV7-3 combines with J gene TRBJ2-2; 10 bases fit TRBD2. Germline-derived CDR1 and CDR2 are SGHTA and FQGTGA. Trimming cost V 6 bases and J 6 bases; bases outside gene matches: 7. The CDR3 length is 15 residues.

The chain employs TRBV18 and TRBJ1-1, with D perhaps matching TRBD1 (5 bases). Trimming cost V 3 bases and J 0 bases, with 17 bases left between them. This CDR3 region has 17 residues. The germline gives CDR1 KGHSH, CDR2 LQKENI. The CDR3 sequence: CASSPEGIASMNTEAFF. The CDR3 nucleotides are TGTGCCAGCTCACCGGAGGGGATCGCAAGCATGAACACTGAAGCTTTCTTT.

The CDR3 spells CSVALTPRNTIYF. CDR3 in DNA: TGCAGCGTTGCACTCACCCCACGAAACACCATATATTTT. The rearrangement joins TRBV29-1 to TRBJ1-3, with D uncertain. The V gene's germline CDR1 is SQVTM and CDR2 ANQGSEA. CDR3 size: 13 residues. V lost 4 bases and J 5 bases, leaving 12 bases between the germline ends.

The genes are TRBV9 and TRBJ1-5, with D maybe TRBD1 (5 bases). This CDR3 comprises 15 residues. The V end lost 3 bases, the J end lost 3 bases, and 13 bases lay between the germline ends. Germline loops: CDR1 SGDLS, CDR2 YYNGEE. CDR3 sequence: CASSALGTVNQPQHF. For the CDR3, the DNA is TGTGCCAGCAGCGCCCTTGGGACTGTCAATCAGCCCCAGCATTTT.

This clone appeared once. The J gene is TRBJ2-1, the V gene TRBV5-6, with 7 bases fitting TRBD2. V was pared by 0 bases and J by 0 bases, with 6 bases of the junction left unmatched. CDR3 length: 17 amino acids. The germline CDR1 and CDR2 sequences are SGHDT and YYEEEE. The CDR3 region has the DNA TGTGCCAGCAGCTTGGCGCGGGGAGGGCGCTCCTACAATGAGCAGTTCTTC. This translates into CASSLARGGRSYNEQFF.

By sample fraction, this clone is medium-sized. The chain links TRBV7-8 to TRBJ1-5; the match to TRBD1 covers 11 bases. The CDR3 is made up of 17 amino acids. Germline CDR1 SGHVS, CDR2 FQNEAQ. Trimming cost V 4 bases and J 1 base; bases outside gene matches: 6. The CDR3 DNA reads TGTGCCAGCAGCTCTGGGACAGGGGGTCTGAGCAATCAGCCCCAGCATTTT. Translating gives CASSSGTGGLSNQPQHF.

The chain combines TRBV25-1 with TRBJ2-7; 7 bases are a match to TRBD1. This CDR3 is built from 13 residues. Losses at the gene ends were 8 bases for V and 2 bases for J; bases not matched to a gene: 6. The germline CDR1 and CDR2 sequences are MGHDK and SYGVNS. The CDR3 coding sequence is TGTGCCAGCTCTCGGGACAGCACCTACGAGCAGTACTTC. Protein: CASSRDSTYEQYF.

The rearrangement joins TRBV29-1 to TRBJ2-2; the D gene is possibly TRBD2 (5 bases). The V end lost 6 bases, the J end lost 1 base, and 12 bases lay between the germline ends. The CDR3 runs to 14 residues. Germline CDR1 is SQVTM and CDR2 is ANQGSEA. In nucleotides, the CDR3 is TGCAGCGTCCGGATTAGCGAGAACACCGGGGAGCTGTTTTTT. Translation gives CSVRISENTGELFF.

This chain links TRBV4-1 with TRBJ2-7; 9 bases agree with TRBD2. J lost 3 bases, V lost 0 bases, and 9 bases had no gene match. The germline V gene encodes CDR1 MGHRA and CDR2 YSYEKL. The CDR3 runs 17 residues. The CDR3 DNA sequence: TGCGCCAGCAGCCAAGATTGGGCTAGCGGGGCAATCTACGAGCAGTACTTC. It yields the protein CASSQDWASGAIYEQYF.

The CDR3 DNA follows: TGCGCCAGCAGCTTGTTGGGACAGCAAGAGACCCAGTACTTC. Protein product: CASSLLGQQETQYF. The chain recombines TRBV5-1 with TRBJ2-5, with TRBD1 identical over 7 bases. V shed 1 base, J shed 2 bases, and the junction held 2 bases outside the gene matches. CDR3 length: 14 amino acids. Germline V CDR1 and CDR2: SGHRS, YFSETQ. The full variable domain, in which reference TRBV5-1 and TRBJ2-5 provide the parts outside the CDR3, is KAGVTQTPRYLIKTRGQQVTLSCSPISGHRSVSWYQQTPGQGLQFLFEYFSETQRNKGNFPGRFSGRQFSNSRSEMNVSTLELGDSALYLCASSLLGQQETQYFGPGTRLLVL.

The gene calls are TRBV10-3 and TRBJ2-2; 7 nucleotides line up with TRBD1. Germline CDR1 reads ENHRY; CDR2 reads SYGVKD. There are 15 residues in the CDR3. The V and J ends lost 5 bases and 4 bases, in that order; junction bases with no gene match: 7. The CDR3 is CAISPETGITGELFF. The CDR3, as DNA: TGTGCCATCAGTCCCGAGACAGGGATCACCGGGGAGCTGTTTTTT.

The chain uses TRBV4-1 and TRBJ2-1; D is unclear. CDR3 length equals 15 residues. Germline lookup yields CDR1 MGHRA and CDR2 YSYEKL. The germline V and J ends were trimmed by 5 bases and 8 bases, with 19 bases remaining between them. CDR3: CASSAEERTSDEQFF. CDR3 bases: TGCGCCAGCAGCGCCGAGGAACGAACCTCGGATGAGCAGTTCTTC.

V gene TRBV11-3 combines with J gene TRBJ2-5; D possibly corresponds to TRBD1 (6 bases). V was pared by 4 bases and J by 5 bases, with 20 bases between. The germline gives CDR1 SGHNT, CDR2 YENEEA. The CDR3 length is 16 residues. The CDR3 spells CASSSDPYRVPETQYF. DNA of the CDR3: TGTGCCAGCAGCTCTGACCCCTACAGGGTCCCTGAGACCCAGTACTTC.

This sequence joins TRBV29-1 and TRBJ2-1, with D unclear. V lost 6 bases to trimming and J lost 3 bases, with 9 bases between them. The CDR3 extends over 12 amino acids. The germline gives CDR1 SQVTM, CDR2 ANQGSEA. The chain's CDR3 is CSVSLFYNEQFF. The CDR3 DNA follows: TGCAGCGTGTCGTTATTCTACAATGAGCAGTTCTTC.